The 18 T cell receptor beta chains below were found in one sample sequenced in a study of T cells in Graves' hyperthyroidism and ophthalmopathy. RNA transcripts served as the template for amplifying TCR beta CDR3 regions. Researchers ran a first-round RT-PCR on the TCR CDR3 using the HTBI primer set. From the multiplex PCR reads, TCRdb called clonotypes with MiXCR, one entry per CDR3 protein. The data hold over 450,000 distinct CDR3 sequences, with about a sixth observed a single time. Sequences were obtained from blood. These TCRs come from a woman younger than 30 with Graves' ophthalmopathy.

This clonotype appeared many times. The chain recombines TRBV28 with TRBJ1-5; the match to TRBD1 covers 9 bases. The V segment lost 0 bases and the J segment 6 bases; nucleotides outside the gene matches: 3. The CDR3 spans 15 residues. CDR1 is MDHEN, CDR2 SYDVKM, per germline. The DNA for the CDR3 is TGTGCCAGCAGTTTATGGACAGGGGGTGGTCAGCCCCAGCATTTT. This translates into CASSLWTGGGQPQHF.

This clonotype was counted only a few times. This chain links TRBV4-1 with TRBJ1-5; a possible D gene is TRBD1 (5 bases). The germline V and J ends were trimmed by 4 bases and 6 bases, with 13 bases remaining between them. There are 14 residues in the CDR3. CDR1 is MGHRA and CDR2 is YSYEKL in the germline V gene. CDR3 sequence reads: CASSPARGGQPQHF. The CDR3 DNA sequence: TGCGCCAGCAGCCCCGCCCGGGGGGGTCAGCCCCAGCATTTT.

V and J are TRBV7-9 and TRBJ2-5; perhaps TRBD1 as D (6 bases). Germline V gene sequence: CDR1 SEHNR, CDR2 FQNEAQ (reference sequence). The CDR3 loop spans 16 amino acids. V gave up 1 base and J gave up 3 bases, with 15 bases separating them. The CDR3 protein is CASSLGYREPKETQYF. CDR3 DNA sequence: TGTGCCAGCAGCTTAGGTTACAGGGAACCTAAAGAGACCCAGTACTTC.

This clonotype was observed many times. The chain combines TRBV20-1 with TRBJ2-3; weak D call: TRBD2 (6 bases). Trimming cost V 6 bases and J 1 base, with 29 bases left between them. Germline values: CDR1 DFQATT, CDR2 SNEGSKA (reference sequence). The length of the CDR3 is 19 residues. CDR3 coding DNA: TGCAGTGCGGAGTGGGTCCGGAACGGAGGGTTTATGCGCACAGATACGCAGTATTTT. Translation gives CSAEWVRNGGFMRTDTQYF.

This clonotype was observed many times. The chain links TRBV7-8 to TRBJ2-1; TRBD2 matches at 7 bases. Per germline, CDR1 SGHVS and CDR2 FQNEAQ. Trimming cost V 0 bases and J 8 bases; bases outside gene matches: 10. This CDR3 contains 16 residues. The chain's CDR3 is CASSLALLAEGYEQFF. The DNA of the CDR3 is TGTGCCAGCAGCTTAGCGTTGCTAGCGGAGGGATATGAGCAGTTCTTC. Full variable domain (remainder filled in from reference TRBV7-8 and TRBJ2-1): GAGVSQSPRYKVAKRGQDVALRCDPISGHVSLFWYQQALGQGPEFLTYFQNEAQLDKSGLPSDRFFAERPEGSVSTLKIQRTQQEDSAVYLCASSLALLAEGYEQFFGPGTRLTVL.

The J gene is TRBJ1-3, the V gene TRBV11-2; D ambiguous. With 2 bases removed from V and 4 bases from J, the gap between germline ends came to 15 bases. Per the germline V gene, CDR1 is SGHAT and CDR2 is FQNNGV. The CDR3 covers 16 residues. In DNA, the CDR3 is TGTGCCAGCAGCTTACTGTTCGAAGGGCACGGAAACACCATATATTTT. It codes for CASSLLFEGHGNTIYF. Full variable domain (outside the CDR3, taken from reference TRBV11-2 and TRBJ1-3): EAGVAQSPRYKIIEKRQSVAFWCNPISGHATLYWYQQILGQGPKLLIQFQNNGVVDDSQLPKDRFSAERLKGVDSTLKIQPAKLEDSAVYLCASSLLFEGHGNTIYFGEGSWLTVV.

V gene TRBV12-3 or TRBV12-4 combines with J gene TRBJ2-4; 8 positions agree with TRBD1. The CDR3 contains 16 residues. J was trimmed by 0 bases and V by 3 bases; bases with no gene match: 4. The CDR3 spells CASSLGTGLAKNIQYF. CDR3 sequence (DNA): TGTGCCAGCAGTTTGGGGACAGGCCTAGCCAAAAACATTCAGTACTTC.

The chain joins TRBV11-2 to TRBJ2-3, with 9 nucleotides matching TRBD2. This CDR3 spans 14 amino acids. Germline CDR1 SGHAT, CDR2 FQNNGV. V lost 3 bases, J lost 7 bases, and 5 bases stayed unmatched. CDR3 region: CASSLAGGPNTQYF. The CDR3 DNA follows: TGTGCCAGCAGCTTGGCGGGGGGGCCTAATACGCAGTATTTT. Full variable domain (rest looked up from reference TRBV11-2 and TRBJ2-3): EAGVAQSPRYKIIEKRQSVAFWCNPISGHATLYWYQQILGQGPKLLIQFQNNGVVDDSQLPKDRFSAERLKGVDSTLKIQPAKLEDSAVYLCASSLAGGPNTQYFGPGTRLTVL.

The genes are TRBV5-4 and TRBJ2-2; D tentatively reads TRBD1 or TRBD2 (5 bases each). CDR1 and CDR2 from the germline V gene are SGHNT and YYREEE (reference sequence). The CDR3 extends over 15 amino acids. Trimming shortened V by 3 bases and J by 2 bases, and 11 bases separated the two germline ends. The CDR3 sequence is CASSSPGPNTGELFF. CDR3 DNA sequence: TGTGCCAGCAGCTCTCCGGGACCAAACACCGGGGAGCTGTTTTTT.

This clonotype was picked up a small number of times. The chain uses TRBV19 and TRBJ2-1; maybe TRBD2 (5 bases). Germline V lookup: CDR1 LNHDA, CDR2 SQIVND (reference sequence). The CDR3 covers 17 residues. Deletions cut 0 bases from V and 0 bases from J, with 12 bases between. The CDR3 nucleotides read TGTGCCAGTAGTATAGATCGGAGGTTTCACTCCTACAATGAGCAGTTCTTC. Amino acids: CASSIDRRFHSYNEQFF.

This clonotype was detected ten times or more. V gene TRBV6-1 combines with J gene TRBJ2-7, with 7 bases identical to TRBD2. The CDR3 consists of 13 residues. Germline CDR1 MNHNS, CDR2 SASEGT. Germline trimming cut 5 bases from V and 5 bases from J; bases unmatched to any gene: 6. CDR3 sequence (DNA): TGTGCCAGCAGTTCGCGGGAGTGGGACGAGCAGTACTTC. It is translated as CASSSREWDEQYF.

In DNA form, the CDR3 reads TGTGCCAGCAGCCGCCAGTGGACTAGCGGGAGAGAGACCCAGTACTTC. As protein: CASSRQWTSGRETQYF. The rearrangement links TRBV7-8 to TRBJ2-5; 13 bases map to TRBD2. The CDR3 is 16 amino acids. Germline assignment: CDR1 SGHVS and CDR2 FQNEAQ. J lost 4 bases, V lost 5 bases, and 7 bases had no gene match.

This clonotype showed up many times. The chain links TRBV28 to TRBJ2-3; TRBD2 is a possible D gene (6 bases). The V end lost 2 bases, the J end lost 5 bases, and 20 bases lay between the germline ends. Per the germline V gene, CDR1 is MDHEN and CDR2 is SYDVKM. There are 17 residues in the CDR3. The CDR3 DNA reads TGTGCCAGCAGTTTACCCACCGGGACTCCGCGCGGAGATACGCAGTATTTT. Translated, it gives CASSLPTGTPRGDTQYF.

For this clonotype: Just one base apart from a much larger clone, this may be a read error. The V call is TRBV28, the J call TRBJ1-1; D unclear. The ends were cut back, 4 bases at V and 1 base at J, with 16 bases in the middle. The CDR3 spans 16 residues. Germline lookup yields CDR1 MDHEN and CDR2 SYDVKM. For the CDR3, the DNA is TGTGCCAGCAGTTCACTCACGGGAGGTTCGAACACTGAAGCTTTCTTT. It is translated as CASSSLTGGSNTEAFF.

This clonotype has a count of ten or more. The gene calls are TRBV30 and TRBJ2-3, with D perhaps TRBD1 (5 bases). CDR3 length equals 15 residues. Trimming took 2 bases from V and 0 from J, leaving 12 bases between them. Germline V gene lookup returns CDR1 GTSNPN and CDR2 SVGIG (reference sequence). CDR3: CAWSLQATSTDTQYF. The CDR3 DNA follows: TGTGCCTGGAGTTTACAGGCGACTAGCACAGATACGCAGTATTTT.

There are many counts of this clonotype. The CDR3: CSARYGDTEAFF. CDR3 DNA: TGCAGTGCTAGGTATGGGGACACTGAAGCTTTCTTT. The chain couples TRBV20-1 to TRBJ1-1; D is undetermined. With 3 bases removed from V and 3 bases from J, the gap between germline ends came to 8 bases. The CDR3 runs to 12 residues. CDR1 and CDR2 from the germline V gene are DFQATT and SNEGSKA (reference sequence).

This clonotype was picked up many times. The J gene is TRBJ1-1, the V gene TRBV30; D is perhaps TRBD1 (6 bases). This CDR3 region has 13 residues. Germline V gene sequence: CDR1 GTSNPN, CDR2 SVGIG (reference sequence). V was cut by 1 base and J by 1 base, with 7 bases left in between. The CDR3 region has the DNA TGTGCCTGGAGTGCACAGGGGAACACTGAAGCTTTCTTT. It codes for CAWSAQGNTEAFF. The whole variable domain, remainder taken from reference TRBV30 and TRBJ1-1, is SQTIHQWPATLVQPVGSPLSLECTVEGTSNPNLYWYRQAAGRGLQLLFYSVGIGQISSEVPQNLSASRPQDRQFILSSKKLLLSDSGFYLCAWSAQGNTEAFFGQGTRLTVV.

This clonotype was counted a few times. This may arise from a read error, as a much more abundant clone is one base away. The rearrangement links TRBV12-3 or TRBV12-4 to TRBJ2-5; no firm D call. CDR3 size: 14 residues. V lost 1 base, J lost 2 bases, and 8 bases lay in between. The CDR3 region has the DNA TGTGCCAGCAGTTTAGTAGGCAAGCAAGAGACCCAGTACTTC. It encodes CASSLVGKQETQYF.